One T cell receptor (beta chain) is described in this entry. This sample was taken from a study of blood T cell repertoires in COVID-19. The overall study: Sites in the United States, Italy and Spain provided acute and convalescent COVID-19 samples. T cells, B-cell-depleted T cells, or PBMCs supplied cDNA or gDNA.

Enrollees, about 18 to 95 years old, lived in around 23 US areas. V dropped 5 bases and J dropped 4 bases, with 11 bases sitting between them. Germline V gives CDR1 MNHEY, CDR2 SMNVEV (reference sequence). This CDR3 is built from 13 residues. Assay used: immunoSEQ multiplex PCR; TCRdb lists only in-frame clones, some missing. Of 200,000 to 300,000 clones listed, around 84% are singletons. The V gene is TRBV27, the J gene TRBJ1-2; no firm D call. The sample was PBMCs or T cells enriched from blood (not recorded which). The TCR comes from a man in his forties who had recovered from COVID-19. The DNA for the CDR3 is TGTGCCAGCAGTCCCGCCTACCTCTATGGCTACACCTTC. Its translation is CASSPAYLYGYTF.